The next 32 T cell receptor beta chains were all read from a single sample in a study of cytomegalovirus exposure and HLA in healthy donors. Primers: 60 Vbeta forward and 13 Jbeta reverse. Clones were sequenced by immunoSEQ multiplex PCR, and TCRdb holds only the in-frame ones, with some missing. The sample includes approximately 150,000 clones, more than 70% of them seen just once. Material for sequencing was PBMCs. These receptors all come from a young man in good health and CMV-seronegative.

The V and J genes are TRBV6-5 and TRBJ2-7; tentative D call: TRBD2 (5 bases). This CDR3 is built from 14 residues. V lost 10 bases and J lost 2, with 18 bases in between. Germline V CDR1 and CDR2: MNHEY, SVGAGI. CDR3: CAISNGPEAYEQYF. The CDR3 nucleotides are TGTGCCATCAGCAATGGTCCGGAGGCCTACGAGCAGTACTTC.

This chain connects TRBV5-5 to TRBJ2-1, with a weak D call TRBD1 (6 bases). The V end was cut by 5 bases, the J end by 1 base, with 13 bases between. CDR1 is SGHKS and CDR2 is YYEKEE in the germline V gene (reference sequence). The CDR3 sequence is 15 residues long. The CDR3 sequence: CASRHRQVSYNEQFF. As DNA, the CDR3 is TGTGCCAGCAGACACCGACAGGTATCCTACAATGAGCAGTTCTTC.

The chain combines TRBV11-3 with TRBJ2-7; 13 bases fit TRBD2. Germline-derived CDR1 and CDR2 are SGHNT and YENEEA. The CDR3 runs to 14 residues. Trimming at V came to 5 bases and at J to 6 bases, leaving 4 bases not matched to a gene. The chain's CDR3 is CASSQGLAGLEQYF. The CDR3 nucleotides read TGTGCCAGCAGCCAGGGACTAGCGGGACTCGAGCAGTACTTC.

This chain joins TRBV6-5 and TRBJ2-7; a possible D gene is TRBD1 (5 bases). V lost 0 bases to trimming and J lost 4 bases, with 16 bases between them. CDR1 is MNHEY and CDR2 is SVGAGI in the germline V gene. This CDR3 is built from 16 residues. The CDR3 DNA reads as TGTGCCAGCAGTTACTCGTCCGGACACGTCCCTTACGAGCAGTACTTC. Translated: CASSYSSGHVPYEQYF.

The rearrangement uses TRBV5-1 and TRBJ2-5; weak D call: TRBD2 (6 bases). CDR3 length: 15 amino acids. Between the trimmed V and J ends, which lost 0 bases and 4 bases, there was a span of 13 bases. Germline V gives CDR1 SGHRS, CDR2 YFSETQ. For the CDR3, the DNA is TGCGCCAGCAGCTTGGCCGGGGGTTCAACAGAGACCCAGTACTTC. Translating it yields CASSLAGGSTETQYF.

The chain employs TRBV10-3 and TRBJ1-1; the D gene is possibly TRBD1 (5 bases). This CDR3 has 13 amino acids. V was pared by 0 bases and J by 10 bases, with 12 bases between. Germline V gives CDR1 ENHRY, CDR2 SYGVKD. CDR3 in amino acids: CAISESTGGAAFF. The CDR3 coding sequence is TGTGCCATCAGTGAGTCGACGGGGGGTGCAGCTTTCTTT.

V usage is TRBV5-8 and J usage is TRBJ1-1; D is possibly TRBD1 (5 bases). Trimming took 6 bases from V and 11 from J, leaving 23 bases between them. The CDR3 consists of 14 residues. Germline V gene sequence: CDR1 SGHTS, CDR2 YDEGEE. CDR3 loop: CASTLARGVPVAFF. CDR3 coding DNA: TGTGCCAGCACGCTCGCGCGGGGGGTTCCGGTGGCTTTCTTT.

The chain is built from TRBV9 and TRBJ2-1; 9 bases are a match to TRBD2. The CDR3 is 17 residues long. From germline, CDR1 is SGDLS and CDR2 YYNGEE. The junction had 11 bases not matched to a gene; V was cut back by 2 bases and J by 5 bases. The CDR3, as DNA: TGTGCCAGCAGCGTCGCGGGAGGGGCGGGAGTCGACAATGAGCAGTTCTTC. This gives the protein CASSVAGGAGVDNEQFF.

The CDR3 loop reads CASSLSGTGRTEAFF. DNA of the CDR3: TGTGCCAGCAGTTTATCAGGGACAGGGCGGACTGAAGCTTTCTTT. V usage is TRBV27 and J usage is TRBJ1-1; 9 bases fit TRBD1. This CDR3 comprises 15 residues. The germline gives CDR1 MNHEY, CDR2 SMNVEV (reference sequence). J gave up 5 bases and V 0 bases, and 4 bases lay outside the gene matches.

The chain joins TRBV14 to TRBJ1-1; the D gene is possibly TRBD1 (5 bases). Trimming stripped 4 bases from V and 1 base from J, with 13 bases between. CDR3 length equals 15 residues. From germline, CDR1 is SGHDN and CDR2 FVKESK. Written as DNA, the CDR3 is TGTGCCAGCAGCCTTCAAGGGAGGGGGAACACTGAAGCTTTCTTT. This gives the protein CASSLQGRGNTEAFF.

This rearrangement joins TRBV4-1 to TRBJ1-4; 9 bases are a match to TRBD1. CDR3 size: 17 residues. V gave up 5 bases and J gave up 5 bases; unmatched junction bases: 12. The V gene's germline CDR1 is MGHRA and CDR2 YSYEKL. The CDR3: CASSSPPGQGINEKLFF. CDR3 sequence (DNA): TGCGCCAGCAGCTCACCCCCGGGACAGGGTATAAATGAAAAACTGTTTTTT.

The chain employs TRBV27 and TRBJ1-5; 7 nucleotides agree with TRBD1. Germline V gene lookup returns CDR1 MNHEY and CDR2 SMNVEV (reference sequence). The CDR3 is made up of 16 amino acids. Trimming removed 6 bases from V and 4 bases from J; junction bases left unmatched: 12. This CDR3 is CASRGVGRGTNQPQHF. The CDR3 nucleotides read TGTGCCAGCAGGGGGGTTGGCAGGGGGACAAATCAGCCCCAGCATTTT.

About this clone: The junction differs from germline at one of its ends, possibly a read error. This chain links TRBV7-7 with TRBJ2-5; 7 bases are shared with TRBD1. Per the germline V gene, CDR1 is SSHAT and CDR2 is FNYEAQ (reference sequence). The CDR3 is 13 amino acids. CDR3 protein: CASSLYRGETQYF. The CDR3 DNA is TGTGCTAGCAGCCTCTACAGGGGTGAGACCCAGTACTTC.

The chain has TRBV5-6 and TRBJ2-4, with TRBD2 matching over 14 bases. This CDR3 comprises 18 residues. Trimming removed 5 bases from V and 7 bases from J; junction bases left unmatched: 14. Germline V gives CDR1 SGHDT, CDR2 YYEEEE. The DNA of the CDR3 is TGTGCCAGCAGTTCGACTAGCGGGAGGGTTATTCGTTCGAACATTCAGTACTTC. Amino acids: CASSSTSGRVIRSNIQYF. The full variable domain, with the rest looked up from reference TRBV5-6 and TRBJ2-4, is DAGVTQSPTHLIKTRGQQVTLRCSPKSGHDTVSWYQQALGQGPQFIFQYYEEEERQRGNFPDRFSGHQFPNYSSELNVNALLLGDSALYLCASSSTSGRVIRSNIQYFGAGTRLSVL.

The chain employs TRBV6-5 and TRBJ2-7, with a possible D match to TRBD2 (6 bases). The CDR3 spans 15 residues. Germline V gene sequence: CDR1 MNHEY, CDR2 SVGAGI. The germline V and J ends were trimmed by 2 bases and 4 bases, with 15 bases remaining between them. CDR3 protein: CASSYAGTEGYEQYF. The CDR3 bases are TGTGCCAGCAGTTACGCTGGGACTGAAGGGTACGAGCAGTACTTC.

This clone appeared a few times. The rearrangement joins TRBV14 to TRBJ1-2; D is perhaps TRBD1 (5 bases). V was clipped by 5 bases and J by 2 bases, with 15 bases between them. The V gene's germline CDR1 is SGHDN and CDR2 FVKESK. CDR3 length: 15 residues. The CDR3 loop is CASSDRTLENYGYTF. CDR3 nucleotide sequence: TGTGCCAGCAGCGACCGGACACTCGAGAACTATGGCTACACCTTC.

The chain carries TRBV7-6 and TRBJ2-3; 9 bases map to TRBD2. From germline, CDR1 is SGHVS and CDR2 FNYEAQ. CDR3 length equals 17 residues. The V segment lost 2 bases and the J segment 0 bases; nucleotides outside the gene matches: 6. CDR3 DNA sequence: TGTGCCAGCAGCTTATTGGGGCTAGCGGGAAGCACAGATACGCAGTATTTT. It specifies CASSLLGLAGSTDTQYF.

This sequence joins TRBV7-9 and TRBJ2-3, with D possibly matching TRBD2 (5 bases). The CDR3 has 14 amino acids. V was pared by 3 bases and J by 0 bases, with 7 bases between. CDR1 and CDR2 (germline): SEHNR, FQNEAQ (reference sequence). The CDR3 coding sequence is TGTGCCAGCAGCTTGGGAGCGAGCACAGATACGCAGTATTTT. It specifies CASSLGASTDTQYF.

The V gene is TRBV7-2, the J gene TRBJ1-2; D possibly corresponds to TRBD1 (5 bases). Trimming removed 2 bases at V and 9 bases at J, with 13 bases between. In germline, CDR1 is SGHTA, CDR2 FQGNSA. CDR3 length equals 13 residues. The CDR3 bases are TGTGCCAGCAGCTTAACAGGAGTTATGAGCTACACCTTC. Its translation: CASSLTGVMSYTF.

The CDR3 DNA follows: TGTGCCAGCAGTGCACCCTCGGACAGGGGGCCGATCCCAACTAATGAAAAACTGTTTTTT. As protein: CASSAPSDRGPIPTNEKLFF. This chain connects TRBV2 to TRBJ1-4; 11 nucleotides match TRBD1. The CDR3 spans 20 residues. V was clipped by 4 bases and J by 0 bases; unmatched bases: 13. Germline CDR1 SNHLY, CDR2 FYNNEI.

Remarks on this clone: Within the sample, other DNA sequences also encode this same CDR3. The chain uses TRBV2 and TRBJ1-3; 8 positions agree with TRBD1. With V trimmed by 0 bases and J by 7 bases, 2 bases remained unmatched. CDR1 and CDR2 from the germline V gene are SNHLY and FYNNEI. This CDR3 is built from 14 residues. CDR3 nucleotides: TGTGCCAGCAGTGAAGCCAGGACAGGGAACACCATATATTTT. This translates into CASSEARTGNTIYF.

V usage is TRBV30 and J usage is TRBJ1-2; 9 bases are a match to TRBD1. CDR3 length: 14 residues. J lost 1 base, V lost 1 base, and 1 base had no gene match. Germline-derived CDR1 and CDR2 are GTSNPN and SVGIG (reference sequence). The CDR3 protein is CAWSGQGDNYGYTF. In DNA form, the CDR3 reads TGTGCCTGGAGTGGACAGGGGGATAACTATGGCTACACCTTC.

V and J are TRBV12-1 and TRBJ1-1; TRBD1, the table's D call, lacks a check against the DNA. TRBV12-1 corresponds to a pseudogene. The CDR3 loop spans 18 amino acids. CDR3 amino acids: CASSVLWLDTSQGTEAFF. CDR3 nucleotides: TGTGCCAGCAGCGTCCTCTGGCTGGATACGAGTCAGGGCACTGAAGCTTTCTTT.

The J gene is TRBJ2-1, the V gene TRBV7-2; 10 bases map to TRBD1. CDR1 and CDR2 from the germline V gene are SGHTA and FQGNSA. V dropped 5 bases and J dropped 3; count of bases not matched to a gene: 4. The CDR3 covers 15 residues. The CDR3 spells CASSPGQGIYNEQFF. In nucleotides, the CDR3 is TGTGCCAGCAGCCCGGGACAGGGGATCTACAATGAGCAGTTCTTC.

This rearrangement joins TRBV7-2 to TRBJ2-5; 7 nucleotides agree with TRBD2. The CDR3 extends over 15 amino acids. The germline V gene encodes CDR1 SGHTA and CDR2 FQGNSA. The ends lost 5 bases at V and 1 base at J; junction bases unmatched: 7. CDR3 DNA: TGTGCCAGCAGCCCCTCTAGCGGCCCCCAAGAGACCCAGTACTTC. Its protein product is CASSPSSGPQETQYF.

The rearrangement joins TRBV18 to TRBJ2-5; no definite D call. Germline assignment: CDR1 KGHSH and CDR2 LQKENI. This CDR3 has 13 residues. With 2 bases removed from V and 2 bases from J, the gap between germline ends came to 6 bases. The CDR3 sequence: CASSPLAQETQYF. CDR3 bases: TGTGCCAGCTCACCATTGGCTCAAGAGACCCAGTACTTC. Based on the CDR3 plus reference TRBV18 and TRBJ2-5, the full variable domain is NAGVMQNPRHLVRRRGQEARLRCSPMKGHSHVYWYRQLPEEGLKFMVYLQKENIIDESGMPKERFSAEFPKEGPSILRIQQVVRGDSAAYFCASSPLAQETQYFGPGTRLLVL.

This sequence joins TRBV28 and TRBJ2-7, with 10 bases that match TRBD1. Germline CDR1 is MDHEN and CDR2 is SYDVKM. The CDR3 is 16 residues long. V shed 6 bases and J 3 bases; nucleotides not matched to a gene: 11. The CDR3 coding sequence is TGTGCCAGCAGGCCGCTTGCCGGGACAGGGGTCTACGAGCAGTACTTC. Protein: CASRPLAGTGVYEQYF.

The chain is built from TRBV15 and TRBJ2-7; 11 bases are shared with TRBD1. CDR1 is LNHNV, CDR2 YYDKDF, per germline (reference sequence). This CDR3 is 15 amino acids long. V gave up 1 base and J gave up 7 bases; unmatched junction bases: 6. The CDR3 DNA follows: TGTGCCACCAGCAGAGGAGGACAGGGGGCGAGGGAGCAGTACTTC. This gives the protein CATSRGGQGAREQYF.

V and J are TRBV5-4 and TRBJ2-2, with 10 bases matching TRBD2. The CDR3 length is 16 residues. Unmatched junction bases numbered 9, after V lost 4 bases and J lost 6 bases. Germline assignment: CDR1 SGHNT and CDR2 YYREEE (reference sequence). The CDR3 sequence is CASSNWKSGGAGELFF. CDR3 coding DNA: TGTGCCAGCAGCAATTGGAAAAGCGGGGGGGCCGGGGAGCTGTTTTTT. Using reference TRBV5-4 and TRBJ2-2 for the parts outside the CDR3, the full variable domain is ETGVTQSPTHLIKTRGQQVTLRCSSQSGHNTVSWYQQALGQGPQFIFQYYREEENGRGNFPPRFSGLQFPNYSSELNVNALELDDSALYLCASSNWKSGGAGELFFGEGSRLTVL.

With respect to this clone: The junction shows a germline mismatch at one end, possibly a read error. The same CDR3 arises from other DNA sequences in this sample as well. The chain recombines TRBV5-6 with TRBJ1-3, with 9 nucleotides matching TRBD1. Per germline, CDR1 SGHDT and CDR2 YYEEEE. The CDR3 length is 14 residues. The CDR3 here is CASSWDRAGNTIYF. The CDR3 DNA sequence: TGTGCCAGCAGCTGGGACAGGGCTGGTAACACCATATATTTT.

The V gene is TRBV19, the J gene TRBJ2-2; 12 bases are shared with TRBD1. With 6 bases clipped from V and 3 bases from J, the junction kept 8 bases outside the gene matches. This CDR3 contains 17 residues. CDR1 is LNHDA and CDR2 is SQIVND in the germline V gene (reference sequence). CDR3 sequence: CASRGTGGAKDTGELFF. The CDR3 nucleotides are TGTGCCAGTAGAGGGACAGGGGGCGCAAAGGACACCGGGGAGCTGTTTTTT.

The chain couples TRBV28 to TRBJ1-1, with 9 bases lining up with TRBD1. Germline CDR1 and CDR2: MDHEN and SYDVKM. J lost 11 bases, V lost 5 bases, and 12 bases had no gene match. The CDR3 has 14 amino acids. This CDR3 is CASSELDRGPVAFF. CDR3 sequence (DNA): TGTGCCAGCAGTGAACTGGACAGGGGACCGGTTGCTTTCTTT.